These 11 T cell receptor beta chains share one sample of origin, sequenced in a study of blood T cell repertoires in COVID-19. Some clones are missing from TCRdb's copy, which holds only in-frame ones; the method was immunoSEQ multiplex PCR. Seen here are about 480,000 clones, 75% to 90% observed once, and the top ten hold 0.8% to 0.9%. Sequenced sample: peripheral blood. The receptors derive from a young man with COVID-19, enrolled during active disease.

J is TRBJ2-5 and V is TRBV7-6; tentatively, D is TRBD2 (5 bases). Trimming took off 5 bases at V and 5 bases at J, with 12 bases between the two ends. Germline V gene data show CDR1 as SGHVS and CDR2 as FNYEAQ. The CDR3 extends over 13 amino acids. The DNA of the CDR3 is TGTGCCAGCAGCCCCAATAGAGGGGAGACCCAGTACTTC. Protein product: CASSPNRGETQYF.

V is TRBV30 and J is TRBJ2-3; maybe TRBD1 (6 bases). Germline lookup yields CDR1 GTSNPN and CDR2 SVGIG (reference sequence). Trimming took 4 bases from V and 3 from J, leaving 14 bases between them. This CDR3 has 14 residues. The CDR3 coding sequence is TGTGCCTGGAACCCTGGACAGCTTACAGATACGCAGTATTTT. Amino acids: CAWNPGQLTDTQYF.

The chain recombines TRBV19 with TRBJ2-7, with 9 bases lining up with TRBD1. This CDR3 comprises 14 residues. Germline V lookup: CDR1 LNHDA, CDR2 SQIVND (reference sequence). The V and J ends lost 10 bases and 4 bases, in that order; junction bases with no gene match: 11. The CDR3 DNA reads as TGTGCCACGAGACCGGGACAGGGAGGATACGAGCAGTACTTC. It codes for CATRPGQGGYEQYF.

The chain combines TRBV6-6 with TRBJ1-5, with D uncertain. Germline V gene lookup returns CDR1 MNHNY and CDR2 SVGAGI (reference sequence). Trimming removed 2 bases at V and 7 bases at J, with 15 bases between. The CDR3 contains 15 residues. CDR3 sequence reads: CASSYERASNQPQHF. The CDR3 DNA follows: TGTGCCAGCAGTTACGAGAGGGCCTCGAACCAGCCCCAGCATTTT.

The CDR3 sequence: CASSQSALAAANTGELFF. CDR3 DNA sequence: TGTGCCAGCAGTCAGAGTGCCCTAGCCGCCGCGAACACCGGGGAGCTGTTTTTT. V usage is TRBV27 and J usage is TRBJ2-2, with D perhaps matching TRBD2 (5 bases). Germline CDR1 MNHEY, CDR2 SMNVEV (reference sequence). V was clipped by 5 bases and J by 0 bases, with 19 bases between them. The CDR3 length is 18 residues.

The chain links TRBV6-1 to TRBJ2-7, with TRBD1 matching over 7 bases. The CDR3 runs to 13 residues. Germline CDR1 is MNHNS and CDR2 is SASEGT. The J segment lost 2 bases and the V segment lost 3 bases, leaving 1 base of the junction unmatched. CDR3 coding DNA: TGTGCCAGCAGTGAGGGACAGCCCTACGAGCAGTACTTC. Protein: CASSEGQPYEQYF.

CDR3 sequence reads: CASSREALYNEQFF. Written as DNA, the CDR3 is TGTGCCAGCAGCCGGGAGGCGCTCTACAATGAGCAGTTCTTC. The rearrangement joins TRBV5-4 to TRBJ2-1; 7 nucleotides line up with TRBD2. V shed 4 bases, J shed 3 bases, and the junction held 4 bases outside the gene matches. The CDR3 loop spans 14 amino acids. Looked up from germline, CDR1 is SGHNT and CDR2 is YYREEE (reference sequence).

This clone was seen once. The CDR3 bases are TGCGCCAGCAGCTTGGAAGTGGGCTATCAGCCCCAGCATTTT. Its translation is CASSLEVGYQPQHF. The chain joins TRBV5-1 to TRBJ1-5; no reliable D call. The CDR3 contains 14 residues. Germline V gene data show CDR1 as SGHRS and CDR2 as YFSETQ. The ends were cut back, 0 bases at V and 5 bases at J, with 9 bases in the middle.

The chain links TRBV6-5 to TRBJ1-2; maybe TRBD1 (5 bases). Germline CDR1 reads MNHEY; CDR2 reads SVGAGI. V was trimmed by 8 bases and J by 5 bases, leaving 15 bases between them. The CDR3 contains 13 residues. CDR3: CASRKVGTYGYTF. The DNA for the CDR3 is TGTGCCAGCCGCAAGGTCGGGACTTATGGCTACACCTTC.

The V gene is TRBV27, the J gene TRBJ2-3; 9 bases line up with TRBD1. Germline V lookup: CDR1 MNHEY, CDR2 SMNVEV (reference sequence). This CDR3 has 16 amino acids. Unmatched junction bases numbered 9, after V lost 6 bases and J lost 2 bases. CDR3 sequence: CASSLGTGSSTDTQYF. DNA for the CDR3: TGTGCCAGCAGCCTGGGGACAGGGTCTTCCACAGATACGCAGTATTTT.

The rearrangement joins TRBV5-5 to TRBJ2-5, with 8 bases that match TRBD1. V was pared by 0 bases and J by 4 bases, with 8 bases of the junction left unmatched. Per the germline V gene, CDR1 is SGHKS and CDR2 is YYEKEE (reference sequence). This CDR3 has 16 residues. The CDR3 region is CASSLAGGQGGETQYF. DNA of the CDR3: TGTGCCAGCAGCTTGGCCGGAGGACAGGGCGGAGAGACCCAGTACTTC.